This TCR beta chain comes out of a study of blood T cell repertoires in COVID-19. Overall study context: The origin of the acute and convalescent COVID-19 samples was the United States, Italy and Spain. T cells, B-cell-depleted T cells, or PBMCs provided the cDNA or gDNA that served as material.

Looked up from germline, CDR1 is SGHTA and CDR2 is FQGNSA. The CDR3 runs 13 residues. V lost 5 bases, J lost 3 bases, and 9 bases lay in between. Per the study methods: Amplification with reference gene primers provided the estimates of nucleated cell counts. Some clones are missing from TCRdb's copy, which holds only in-frame ones; the method was immunoSEQ multiplex PCR. That table is the source of V, J and clone size, and D and trimming were worked out from the DNA. The sample records roughly 50,000 clones, 85% to 90% being singletons. This TCR came from a man older than 75 with acute or convalescent COVID-19. The material sequenced was peripheral blood. This chain uses TRBV7-2 with TRBJ2-3, with no clear D. The CDR3 spells CASSPTRTDTQYF. CDR3 coding DNA: TGTGCCAGCAGCCCAACCCGGACAGATACGCAGTATTTT.